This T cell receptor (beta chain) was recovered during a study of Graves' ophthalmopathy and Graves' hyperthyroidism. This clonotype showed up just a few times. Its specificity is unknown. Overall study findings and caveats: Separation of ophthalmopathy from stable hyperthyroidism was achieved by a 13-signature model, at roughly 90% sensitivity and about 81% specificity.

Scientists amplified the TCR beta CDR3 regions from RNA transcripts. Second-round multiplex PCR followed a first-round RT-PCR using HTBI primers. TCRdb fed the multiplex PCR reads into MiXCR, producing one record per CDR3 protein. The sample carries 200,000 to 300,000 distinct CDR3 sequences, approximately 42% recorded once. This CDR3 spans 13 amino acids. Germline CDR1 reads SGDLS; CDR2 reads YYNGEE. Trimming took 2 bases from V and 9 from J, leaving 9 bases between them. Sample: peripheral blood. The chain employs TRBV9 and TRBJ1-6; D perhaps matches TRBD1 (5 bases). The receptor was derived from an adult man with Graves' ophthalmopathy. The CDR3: CASSVGGVSPLHF. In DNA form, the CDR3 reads TGTGCCAGCAGCGTCGGGGGGGTTTCACCCCTCCACTTT.